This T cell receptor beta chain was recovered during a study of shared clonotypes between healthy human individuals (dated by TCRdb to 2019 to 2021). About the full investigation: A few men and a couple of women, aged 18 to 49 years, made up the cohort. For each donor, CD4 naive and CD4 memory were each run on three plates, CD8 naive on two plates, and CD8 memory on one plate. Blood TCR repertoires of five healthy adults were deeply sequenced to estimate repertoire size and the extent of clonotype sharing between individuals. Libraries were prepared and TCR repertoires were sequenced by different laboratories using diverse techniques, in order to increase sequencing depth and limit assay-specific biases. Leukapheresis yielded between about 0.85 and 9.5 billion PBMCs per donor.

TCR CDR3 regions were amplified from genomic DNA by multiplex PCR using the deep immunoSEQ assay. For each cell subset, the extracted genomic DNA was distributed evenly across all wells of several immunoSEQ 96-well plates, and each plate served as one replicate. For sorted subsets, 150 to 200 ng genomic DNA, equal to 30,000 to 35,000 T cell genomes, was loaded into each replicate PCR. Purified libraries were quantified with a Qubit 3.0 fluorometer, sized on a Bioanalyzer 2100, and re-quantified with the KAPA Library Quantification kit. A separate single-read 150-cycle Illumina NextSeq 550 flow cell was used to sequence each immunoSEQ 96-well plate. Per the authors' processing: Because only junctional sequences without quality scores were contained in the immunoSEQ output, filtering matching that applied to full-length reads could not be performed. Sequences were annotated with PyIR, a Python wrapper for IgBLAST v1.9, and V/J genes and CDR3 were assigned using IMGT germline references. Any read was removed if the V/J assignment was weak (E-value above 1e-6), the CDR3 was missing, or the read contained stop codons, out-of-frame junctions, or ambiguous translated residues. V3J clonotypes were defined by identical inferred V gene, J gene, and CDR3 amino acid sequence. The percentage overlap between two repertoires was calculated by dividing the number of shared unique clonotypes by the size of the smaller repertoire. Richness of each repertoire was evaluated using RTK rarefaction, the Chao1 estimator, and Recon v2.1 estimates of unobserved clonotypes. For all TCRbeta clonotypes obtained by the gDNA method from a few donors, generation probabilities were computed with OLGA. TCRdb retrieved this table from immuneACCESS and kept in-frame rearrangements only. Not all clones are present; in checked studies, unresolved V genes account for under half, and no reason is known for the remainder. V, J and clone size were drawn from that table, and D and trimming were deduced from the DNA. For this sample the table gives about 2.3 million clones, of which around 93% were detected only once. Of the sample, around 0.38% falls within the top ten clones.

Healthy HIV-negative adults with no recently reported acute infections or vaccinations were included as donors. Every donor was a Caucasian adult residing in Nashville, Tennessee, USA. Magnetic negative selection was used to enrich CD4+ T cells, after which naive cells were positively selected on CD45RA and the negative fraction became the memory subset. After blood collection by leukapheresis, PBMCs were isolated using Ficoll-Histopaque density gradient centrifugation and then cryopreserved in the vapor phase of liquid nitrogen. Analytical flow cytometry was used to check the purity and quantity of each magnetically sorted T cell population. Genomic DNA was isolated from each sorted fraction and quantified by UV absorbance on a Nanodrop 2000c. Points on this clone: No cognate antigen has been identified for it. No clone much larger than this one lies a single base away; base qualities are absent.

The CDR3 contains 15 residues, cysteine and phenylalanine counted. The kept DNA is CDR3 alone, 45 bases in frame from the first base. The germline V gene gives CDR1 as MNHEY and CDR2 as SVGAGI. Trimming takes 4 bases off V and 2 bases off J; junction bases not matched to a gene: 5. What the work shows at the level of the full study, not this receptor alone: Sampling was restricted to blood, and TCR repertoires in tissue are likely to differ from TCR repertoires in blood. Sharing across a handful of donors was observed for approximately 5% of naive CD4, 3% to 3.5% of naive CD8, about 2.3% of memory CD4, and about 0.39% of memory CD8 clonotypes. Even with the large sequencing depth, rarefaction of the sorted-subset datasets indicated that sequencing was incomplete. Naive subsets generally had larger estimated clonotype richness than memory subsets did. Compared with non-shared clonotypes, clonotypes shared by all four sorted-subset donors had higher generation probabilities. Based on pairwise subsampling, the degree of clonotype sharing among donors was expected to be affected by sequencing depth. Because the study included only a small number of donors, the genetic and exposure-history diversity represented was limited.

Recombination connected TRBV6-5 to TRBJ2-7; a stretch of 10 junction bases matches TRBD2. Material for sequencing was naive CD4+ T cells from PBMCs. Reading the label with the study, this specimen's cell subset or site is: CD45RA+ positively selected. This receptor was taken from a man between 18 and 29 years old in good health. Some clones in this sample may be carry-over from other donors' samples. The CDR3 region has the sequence CASSSGLADTYEQYF. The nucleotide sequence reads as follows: TGTGCCAGCAGTTCAGGACTAGCGGACACCTACGAGCAGTACTTC.